This T cell receptor beta chain was sequenced for a study of cytomegalovirus exposure and HLA in healthy donors. General observations from the study: Three chains tied to CMV proved CMV antigen-specific in vitro. Listed as cytomegalovirus-associated were over 150 TCR beta chains. As was reported, the classifier diagnosed cytomegalovirus status with high specificity and sensitivity.

The donors were in the roughly 120-subject validation cohort, distinct from the roughly 700-subject first cohort. CDR1 is SNHLY, CDR2 FYNNEI, per germline. The trim removed 6 bases at V and 4 bases at J, leaving 7 bases unmatched. The CDR3 has 14 amino acids. As to this clone: As yet, its antigen is unknown.

Repertoires were generated with immunoSEQ multiplex PCR, while TCRdb's copy carries only in-frame clones and drops some. Of roughly 120,000 clones listed, approximately 87% were seen once; the top ten hold approximately 1.5%. The source of this sequence is a woman in her 30s in good health and CMV-seropositive. The sample comprised PBMCs. The J gene is TRBJ2-7, the V gene TRBV2; TRBD2 matches 9 bases. CDR3 region: CASRNRREGYEQYF. The CDR3 nucleotides read TGTGCCAGCAGGAATAGGCGGGAGGGATACGAGCAGTACTTC.